The clone carrying this T cell receptor (beta chain) was counted once. Antigen: not known. The data stem from a study of cytomegalovirus exposure and HLA in healthy donors. The study, taken as a whole, reports: In vitro assays verified that a few CMV-associated chains recognized CMV antigens specifically.

Primers for the PCR totalled 60 Vbeta and 13 Jbeta. Using immunoSEQ multiplex PCR, the repertoire was profiled, and TCRdb retains in-frame clones only, with some absent. This sample carries more than 90,000 clones, roughly 80% of them seen once, and the ten largest clones take around 7%. Sequencing was performed on PBMCs. This clonotype was obtained from a man in his forties in good health and CMV-seropositive.

In DNA form, the CDR3 reads TGTGCCAGCAGCTTCGCCTCTCAGGCCCCGCTGTTTTTT. The encoded protein is CASSFASQAPLFF. The rearrangement uses TRBV5-8 and TRBJ1-4; unclear D gene. V lost 2 bases to trimming and J lost 14 bases, with 16 bases between them. CDR1 SGHTS and CDR2 YDEGEE come from the germline V gene. The CDR3 is 13 residues long.